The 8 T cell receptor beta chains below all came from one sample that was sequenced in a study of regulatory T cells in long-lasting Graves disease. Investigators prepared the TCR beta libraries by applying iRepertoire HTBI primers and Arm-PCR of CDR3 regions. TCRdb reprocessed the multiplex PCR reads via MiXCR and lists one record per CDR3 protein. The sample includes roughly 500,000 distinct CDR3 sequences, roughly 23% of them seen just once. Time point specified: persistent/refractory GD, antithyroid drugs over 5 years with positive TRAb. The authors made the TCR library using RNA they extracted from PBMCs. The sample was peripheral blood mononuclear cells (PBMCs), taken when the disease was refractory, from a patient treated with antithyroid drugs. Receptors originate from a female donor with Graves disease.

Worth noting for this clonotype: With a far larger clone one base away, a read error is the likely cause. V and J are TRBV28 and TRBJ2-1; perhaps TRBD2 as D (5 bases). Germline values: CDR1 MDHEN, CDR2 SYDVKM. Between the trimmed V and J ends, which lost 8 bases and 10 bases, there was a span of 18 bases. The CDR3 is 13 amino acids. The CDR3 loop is CASGSGDSYEQFF. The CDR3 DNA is TGTGCCAGCGGGTCCGGGGATAGTTACGAGCAGTTCTTC.

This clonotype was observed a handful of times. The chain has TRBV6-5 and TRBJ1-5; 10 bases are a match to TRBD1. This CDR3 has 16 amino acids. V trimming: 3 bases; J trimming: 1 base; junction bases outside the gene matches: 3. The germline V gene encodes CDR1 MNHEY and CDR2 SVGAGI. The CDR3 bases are TGTGCCAGCAGTTATCCGGGACAGGGGAGCAATCAGCCCCAGCATTTT. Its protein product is CASSYPGQGSNQPQHF.

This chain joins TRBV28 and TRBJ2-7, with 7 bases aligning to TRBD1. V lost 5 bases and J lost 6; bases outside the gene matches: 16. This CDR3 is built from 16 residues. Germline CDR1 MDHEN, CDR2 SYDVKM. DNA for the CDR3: TGTGCCAGCAGTGACGCTCTGGGACAGTCCCGACTCGAGCAGTACTTC. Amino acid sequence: CASSDALGQSRLEQYF.

CDR3 bases: TGTGCCAGCAGCTTGCTCCCTCAAGGGGCCGGCAATGAGCAGTTCTTC. Translated, it gives CASSLLPQGAGNEQFF. The rearrangement links TRBV7-2 to TRBJ2-1, with a possible D match to TRBD1 (5 bases). The CDR3 is made up of 16 amino acids. The ends were cut back, 3 bases at V and 6 bases at J, with 18 bases in the middle. Germline CDR1 reads SGHTA; CDR2 reads FQGNSA. Full variable domain (rest looked up from reference TRBV7-2 and TRBJ2-1): GAGVSQSPSNKVTEKGKDVELRCDPISGHTALYWYRQSLGQGLEFLIYFQGNSAPDKSGLPSDRFSAERTGGSVSTLTIQRTQQEDSAVYLCASSLLPQGAGNEQFFGPGTRLTVL.

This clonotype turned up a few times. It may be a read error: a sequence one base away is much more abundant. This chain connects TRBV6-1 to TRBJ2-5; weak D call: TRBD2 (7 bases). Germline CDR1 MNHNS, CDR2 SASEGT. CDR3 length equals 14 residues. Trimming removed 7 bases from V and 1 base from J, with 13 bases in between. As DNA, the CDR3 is TGTGCCAGCACCGAGGGGGGGACCCAAGAGACCCAGTACTTC. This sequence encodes CASTEGGTQETQYF.

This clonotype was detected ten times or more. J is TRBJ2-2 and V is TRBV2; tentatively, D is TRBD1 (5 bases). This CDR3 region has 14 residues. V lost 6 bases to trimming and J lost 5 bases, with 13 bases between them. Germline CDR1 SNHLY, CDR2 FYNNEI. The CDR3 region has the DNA TGTGCCAGCAGACCAGGGTTAGGGACCGGGGAGCTGTTTTTT. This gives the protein CASRPGLGTGELFF.

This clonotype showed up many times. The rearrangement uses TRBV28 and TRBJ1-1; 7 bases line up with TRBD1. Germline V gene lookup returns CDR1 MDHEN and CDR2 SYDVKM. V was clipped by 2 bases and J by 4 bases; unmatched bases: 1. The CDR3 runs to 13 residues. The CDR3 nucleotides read TGTGCCAGCAGTTTAGGACAGGCCACTGAAGCTTTCTTT. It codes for CASSLGQATEAFF.

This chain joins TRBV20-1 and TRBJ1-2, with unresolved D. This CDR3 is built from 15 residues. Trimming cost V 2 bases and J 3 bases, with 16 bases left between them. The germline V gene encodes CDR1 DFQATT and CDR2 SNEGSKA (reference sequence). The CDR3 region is CSARRVPIYDYGYTF. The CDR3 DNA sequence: TGCAGTGCTAGACGGGTCCCCATATACGACTATGGCTACACCTTC.